These 28 T cell receptor beta chains share one sample of origin, sequenced in a study of beta chain features in type 1 diabetes (dated by TCRdb to 2016 to 2019). Library preparation employed the immunoSEQ multiplex PCR assay. The entire isolated RNA was reverse transcribed using the High Capacity cDNA Reverse Transcription Kit, and thus expressed TCRB transcripts were sequenced. TCRdb re-hosts the immuneACCESS table, in-frame sequences only. Its copies lack some clones; in the studies checked, an unresolved V gene accounts for under half of them, and the cause for the rest is not known. The sample table holds some 330,000 clones, of which approximately 10% were seen once. Around 0.015% of the sample is in the top ten clones. Sequencing used naive CD4+ T cells from blood. The cell subset or site label corresponds to: true naive CD4+ T cells. The receptors come from a woman aged 25 to 39 in good health.

The table lists this clone with a few counts. V usage is TRBV28 and J usage is TRBJ2-1; TRBD1 matches 10 bases. The CDR3 is 16 residues long. From germline, CDR1 is MDHEN and CDR2 SYDVKM. Losses at the gene ends were 1 base for V and 4 bases for J; bases not matched to a gene: 4. DNA for the CDR3: TGTGCCAGCAGTTTATTCCGGACAGGGGGGTACAATGAGCAGTTCTTC. Its protein is CASSLFRTGGYNEQFF. The full variable domain, its missing parts supplied by reference TRBV28 and TRBJ2-1, is DVKVTQSSRYLVKRTGEKVFLECVQDMDHENMFWYRQDPGLGLRLIYFSYDVKMKEKGDIPEGYSVSREKKERFSLILESASTNQTSMYLCASSLFRTGGYNEQFFGPGTRLTVL.

This clone was observed a few times. The chain is built from TRBV9 and TRBJ2-1; 15 nucleotides match TRBD2. J gave up 7 bases and V 7 bases, and 0 bases lay outside the gene matches. Germline loops: CDR1 SGDLS, CDR2 YYNGEE. The CDR3 totals 13 residues. The CDR3 reads CASGTSGRNEQFF. The CDR3 nucleotides are TGTGCCAGCGGGACTAGCGGGAGGAATGAGCAGTTCTTC.

The gene calls are TRBV7-9 and TRBJ2-1, with 7 bases aligning to TRBD2. This CDR3 contains 15 residues. The germline CDR1 and CDR2 sequences are SEHNR and FQNEAQ (reference sequence). The ends lost 5 bases at V and 4 bases at J; junction bases unmatched: 8. DNA of the CDR3: TGTGCCAGCAGCCCAAGAGGGACTACATACAATGAGCAGTTCTTC. It yields the protein CASSPRGTTYNEQFF.

This sequence joins TRBV18 and TRBJ2-5; TRBD2 matches 11 bases. The CDR3 is made up of 16 amino acids. Germline lookup yields CDR1 KGHSH and CDR2 LQKENI. Losses at the gene ends were 4 bases for V and 4 bases for J; bases not matched to a gene: 8. The DNA for the CDR3 is TGTGCCAGCTCACGGGTACTAGCGGGAGAAGGAGAGACCCAGTACTTC. It translates to CASSRVLAGEGETQYF.

This clone was counted only a few times. This chain uses TRBV7-8 with TRBJ1-5; no firm D call. The germline V gene encodes CDR1 SGHVS and CDR2 FQNEAQ. CDR3 length equals 16 residues. The germline V and J ends were trimmed by 1 base and 2 bases, with 12 bases remaining between them. CDR3 DNA sequence: TGTGCCAGCAGCTTAGGTACTTCTGTGGGCAATCAGCCCCAGCATTTT. This sequence encodes CASSLGTSVGNQPQHF. The full variable domain, completed using reference TRBV7-8 and TRBJ1-5, is GAGVSQSPRYKVAKRGQDVALRCDPISGHVSLFWYQQALGQGPEFLTYFQNEAQLDKSGLPSDRFFAERPEGSVSTLKIQRTQQEDSAVYLCASSLGTSVGNQPQHFGDGTRLSIL.

The chain combines TRBV5-4 with TRBJ2-7; 12 nucleotides align to TRBD1. Trimming removed 4 bases from V and 7 bases from J; junction bases left unmatched: 6. This CDR3 has 14 residues. Germline CDR1 and CDR2: SGHNT and YYREEE (reference sequence). CDR3 residues: CASSAGTGGGEQYF. CDR3 in DNA: TGTGCCAGCAGCGCCGGGACAGGGGGCGGTGAGCAGTACTTC.

Only a few counts were recorded for this clone. V gene TRBV18 combines with J gene TRBJ2-5, with 9 bases matching TRBD1. This CDR3 contains 15 residues. Germline-derived CDR1 and CDR2 are KGHSH and LQKENI. Unmatched junction bases numbered 4, after V lost 1 base and J lost 4 bases. The CDR3 nucleotides are TGTGCCAGCTCACCACTTTCGGGACAGGGAGAGACCCAGTACTTC. This gives the protein CASSPLSGQGETQYF.

The rearrangement uses TRBV7-2 and TRBJ2-2; the match to TRBD1 covers 7 bases. The CDR3 spans 15 residues. Germline-derived CDR1 and CDR2 are SGHTA and FQGNSA. The J segment lost 5 bases and the V segment lost 5 bases, leaving 8 bases of the junction unmatched. The CDR3 DNA reads as TGTGCCAGCAGCCCGCGACAGGGCTCTACCGGGGAGCTGTTTTTT. Protein sequence: CASSPRQGSTGELFF.

The gene calls are TRBV29-1 and TRBJ2-4, with 7 bases lining up with TRBD2. Trimming at V came to 6 bases and at J to 7 bases, leaving 18 bases not matched to a gene. CDR1 SQVTM and CDR2 ANQGSEA come from the germline V gene. This CDR3 contains 16 residues. The CDR3 bases are TGCAGCGTGGGGGGGGGACCGAATTCACTACGGAACATTCAGTACTTC. Its translation is CSVGGGPNSLRNIQYF.

The J gene is TRBJ2-5, the V gene TRBV7-2, with 7 bases matching TRBD2. The CDR3 totals 14 residues. V dropped 5 bases and J dropped 1; count of bases not matched to a gene: 4. Per the germline V gene, CDR1 is SGHTA and CDR2 is FQGNSA. The CDR3 sequence is CASSGRAFQETQYF. The CDR3 bases are TGTGCCAGCAGCGGGAGGGCTTTCCAAGAGACCCAGTACTTC. Filled out from reference TRBV7-2 and TRBJ2-5, the complete variable domain reads GAGVSQSPSNKVTEKGKDVELRCDPISGHTALYWYRQSLGQGLEFLIYFQGNSAPDKSGLPSDRFSAERTGGSVSTLTIQRTQQEDSAVYLCASSGRAFQETQYFGPGTRLLVL.

A remark on this clone: Other DNA sequences of this sample code for an identical CDR3. The rearrangement joins TRBV18 to TRBJ2-5, with 10 bases lining up with TRBD2. Germline values: CDR1 KGHSH, CDR2 LQKENI. V lost 2 bases, J lost 4 bases, and 7 bases stayed unmatched. The CDR3 is 16 amino acids. This CDR3 is CASSPGLAGERETQYF. The CDR3 DNA reads as TGTGCCAGCTCACCAGGCCTAGCGGGAGAGAGAGAGACCCAGTACTTC.

The chain is built from TRBV5-4 and TRBJ1-2, with 10 bases fitting TRBD1. CDR1 SGHNT and CDR2 YYREEE come from the germline V gene (reference sequence). With V trimmed by 3 bases and J by 4 bases, 6 bases remained unmatched. This CDR3 has 15 residues. The CDR3 coding sequence is TGTGCCAGCAGCTCCGACAGGGGGCCTTCCTATGGCTACACCTTC. Translated, it gives CASSSDRGPSYGYTF.

V usage is TRBV7-9 and J usage is TRBJ2-5; possibly TRBD1 for D (6 bases). Germline V gene sequence: CDR1 SEHNR, CDR2 FQNEAQ (reference sequence). Trimming took 7 bases from V and 1 from J, leaving 16 bases between them. CDR3 length equals 15 residues. This CDR3 is CASNRQEEGQETQYF. The CDR3 DNA reads TGTGCCAGCAACCGACAGGAAGAGGGCCAAGAGACCCAGTACTTC.

This sequence joins TRBV7-2 and TRBJ2-4, with 8 bases matching TRBD1. The CDR3 contains 16 residues. The J segment lost 0 bases and the V segment lost 7 bases, leaving 8 bases of the junction unmatched. Germline CDR1 is SGHTA and CDR2 is FQGNSA. The CDR3 reads CASTGQALLAKNIQYF. The CDR3 nucleotides read TGTGCCAGCACGGGACAGGCTCTTCTAGCCAAAAACATTCAGTACTTC.

This clone was observed a handful of times. The V and J genes are TRBV27 and TRBJ1-5; 8 positions match TRBD1. CDR3 size: 15 residues. Germline CDR1 is MNHEY and CDR2 is SMNVEV (reference sequence). V gave up 6 bases and J gave up 7 bases; unmatched junction bases: 11. The CDR3 coding sequence is TGTGCCAGCAGAAAAACCGACAGGGGAAACCAGCCCCAGCATTTT. It codes for CASRKTDRGNQPQHF.

This rearrangement joins TRBV7-2 to TRBJ2-7; 7 bases line up with TRBD1. Germline CDR1 and CDR2: SGHTA and FQGNSA. The CDR3 contains 16 residues. The V gene end was trimmed by 4 bases and the J gene end by 2 bases; junction bases not matched to a gene: 11. CDR3 sequence (DNA): TGTGCCAGCAGCTCCCTCGGGACAGTTAACCCCTACGAGCAGTACTTC. Translating gives CASSSLGTVNPYEQYF.

This clone was recorded a few times. The chain uses TRBV30 and TRBJ1-1, with unresolved D. Looked up from germline, CDR1 is GTSNPN and CDR2 is SVGIG (reference sequence). This CDR3 has 15 amino acids. Trimming cost V 4 bases and J 0 bases, with 15 bases left between them. CDR3 protein: CAWTTNTNMNTEAFF. The CDR3 DNA reads as TGTGCCTGGACCACGAATACAAACATGAACACTGAAGCTTTCTTT.

The chain links TRBV19 to TRBJ2-1; 12 bases are shared with TRBD2. Germline-derived CDR1 and CDR2 are LNHDA and SQIVND (reference sequence). CDR3 size: 16 residues. V dropped 10 bases and J dropped 6; count of bases not matched to a gene: 13. The CDR3 coding sequence is TGTGCCACCCAAATAGCCCTACTAGCGGGAGGCAATGAGCAGTTCTTC. This gives the protein CATQIALLAGGNEQFF.

The chain combines TRBV2 with TRBJ2-3; D possibly corresponds to TRBD1 (5 bases). Germline V lookup: CDR1 SNHLY, CDR2 FYNNEI. The V and J ends lost 5 bases and 10 bases respectively, with 13 bases between them. This CDR3 has 12 residues. The CDR3 nucleotides are TGTGCCAGCAGTATGGATCAAGGGGCGCAGTATTTT. Its translation: CASSMDQGAQYF.

This sequence joins TRBV28 and TRBJ1-2; a weak D match, TRBD1 (6 bases). Trimming removed 6 bases at V and 7 bases at J, with 12 bases between. In germline, CDR1 is MDHEN, CDR2 SYDVKM. The length of the CDR3 is 12 residues. The CDR3 loop is CASSPGQFGYTF. CDR3 sequence (DNA): TGTGCCAGCAGCCCTGGACAGTTTGGCTACACCTTC.

This chain uses TRBV29-1 with TRBJ1-4; D might be TRBD1 (6 bases). In germline, CDR1 is SQVTM, CDR2 ANQGSEA. V lost 7 bases, J lost 3 bases, and 9 bases lay in between. This CDR3 contains 12 residues. This chain's CDR3 is CSAGQPNEKLFF. The DNA of the CDR3 is TGCAGCGCCGGACAGCCTAATGAAAAACTGTTTTTT.

In this sample, this clone turned up a few times. The rearrangement joins TRBV29-1 to TRBJ2-7; 7 positions match TRBD1. The CDR3 contains 13 residues. From germline, CDR1 is SQVTM and CDR2 ANQGSEA. Trimming took 2 bases from V and 2 from J; bases not matched to a gene: 3. CDR3 DNA sequence: TGCAGCGTTGAAAGACAGGGCCCCTACGAGCAGTACTTC. Translated: CSVERQGPYEQYF.

This clone was seen a handful of times. The rearrangement uses TRBV2 and TRBJ2-1; D perhaps matches TRBD2 (5 bases). Trimming removed 3 bases from V and 9 bases from J, with 18 bases in between. CDR1 and CDR2 (germline): SNHLY, FYNNEI. The CDR3 contains 15 residues. CDR3 nucleotides: TGTGCCAGCAGTGACCGCCAACCCGCTCGGGGTGAGCAGTTCTTC. Translation gives CASSDRQPARGEQFF.

This clone was detected only a few times. The chain links TRBV15 to TRBJ2-3; 10 nucleotides match TRBD2. The V gene end was trimmed by 1 base and the J gene end by 3 bases; junction bases not matched to a gene: 1. Germline V gene lookup returns CDR1 LNHNV and CDR2 YYDKDF (reference sequence). CDR3 length equals 15 residues. This chain's CDR3 is CATSRVAGGTDTQYF. Written as DNA, the CDR3 is TGTGCCACCAGCAGAGTAGCGGGAGGAACAGATACGCAGTATTTT.

This clone turned up a few times. The chain has TRBV4-3 and TRBJ2-5, with D perhaps TRBD1 (5 bases). This CDR3 has 14 residues. Trimming removed 0 bases from V and 2 bases from J, with 7 bases in between. Germline CDR1 is LGHNA and CDR2 is YSLEER. The CDR3 here is CASSQDQGQETQYF. CDR3 nucleotide sequence: TGCGCCAGCAGCCAAGATCAGGGTCAAGAGACCCAGTACTTC.

As to this clone: In the same sample, other DNA sequences code for this CDR3. The chain links TRBV15 to TRBJ2-5; D perhaps matches TRBD2 (5 bases). Trimming took off 0 bases at V and 1 base at J, with 6 bases between the two ends. Germline V lookup: CDR1 LNHNV, CDR2 YYDKDF (reference sequence). The CDR3 is 14 residues long. The CDR3 protein is CATSRDRGQETQYF. CDR3 bases: TGTGCCACCAGCAGAGATCGGGGCCAAGAGACCCAGTACTTC.

This clone was recorded a few times. The rearrangement joins TRBV11-1 to TRBJ2-1; TRBD2 agrees at 7 bases. With 5 bases clipped from V and 0 bases from J, the junction kept 7 bases outside the gene matches. Germline V CDR1 and CDR2: SGHAT, FQDESV (reference sequence). The length of the CDR3 is 16 residues. The CDR3 protein is CASSPGGGGSYNEQFF. CDR3 bases: TGTGCCAGCAGCCCCGGCGGCGGGGGCTCCTACAATGAGCAGTTCTTC.

This chain links TRBV25-1 with TRBJ2-3; 12 positions agree with TRBD2. Trimming cost V 3 bases and J 0 bases; bases outside gene matches: 4. Germline lookup yields CDR1 MGHDK and CDR2 SYGVNS. The CDR3 is made up of 17 amino acids. CDR3 residues: CASSESTSGRSTDTQYF. CDR3 DNA: TGTGCCAGCAGTGAGTCTACTAGCGGGAGGAGCACAGATACGCAGTATTTT.